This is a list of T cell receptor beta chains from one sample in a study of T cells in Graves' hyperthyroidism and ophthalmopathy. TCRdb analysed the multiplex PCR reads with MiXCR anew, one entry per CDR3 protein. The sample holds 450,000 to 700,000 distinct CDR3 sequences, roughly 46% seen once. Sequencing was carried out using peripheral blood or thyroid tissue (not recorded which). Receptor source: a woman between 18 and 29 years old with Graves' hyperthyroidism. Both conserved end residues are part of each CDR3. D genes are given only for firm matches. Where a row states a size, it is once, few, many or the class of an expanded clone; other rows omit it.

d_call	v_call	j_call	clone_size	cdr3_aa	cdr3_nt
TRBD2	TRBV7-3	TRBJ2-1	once	CASSPSGKDSYNEQFF	TGTGCCAGCAGCCCTAGCGGGAAGGACTCCTACAATGAGCAGTTCTTC
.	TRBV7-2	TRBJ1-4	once	CASSLAVLAGWSEKLFF	TGTGCCAGCAGCTTAGCGGTACTAGCGGGATGGAGCGAAAAACTGTTTTTT
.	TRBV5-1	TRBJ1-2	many	CASSARTGSLVYGYTF	TGCGCCAGCAGCGCGCGCACAGGGTCCCTGGTCTATGGCTACACCTTC
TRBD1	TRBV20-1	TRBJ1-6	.	CSAIQGSYGSYNSPLHF	TGCAGTGCTATACAGGGGAGTTATGGCTCCTATAATTCACCCCTCCACTTT
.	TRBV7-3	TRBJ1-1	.	CASSFTSTPLLGGPGEAFF	TGTGCCAGCAGCTTCACCAGCACCCCCTTGCTCGGGGGCCCTGGTGAAGCTTTCTTT
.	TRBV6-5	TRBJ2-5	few	CASSPSPGQSQETQYF	TGTGCCAGCTCCCCCAGCCCCGGACAGTCCCAAGAGACCCAGTACTTC
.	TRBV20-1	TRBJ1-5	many	CSVQGTSNQPQHF	TGCAGTGTCCAGGGTACCAGCAATCAGCCCCAGCATTTT
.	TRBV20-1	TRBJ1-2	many	CSARDQVAARVREGYGYTF	TGCAGTGCTAGAGATCAGGTCGCCGCTAGGGTCCGAGAGGGTTATGGCTACACCTTC
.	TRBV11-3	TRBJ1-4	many	CASSQNRAVRKLFF	TGTGCCAGCAGCCAAAACAGGGCCGTACGAAAACTGTTTTTT
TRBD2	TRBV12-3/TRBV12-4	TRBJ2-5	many	CASSWTSGKETQYF	TGTGCCAGCAGTTGGACTAGCGGGAAAGAGACCCAGTACTTC
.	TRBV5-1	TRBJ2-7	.	CASGPGVRGSYEQYF	TGCGCCAGCGGCCCGGGAGTACGAGGATCCTACGAGCAGTACTTC
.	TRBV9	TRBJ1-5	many	CASSGDGSYQPQHF	TGTGCCAGCAGCGGGGACGGAAGCTATCAGCCCCAGCATTTT
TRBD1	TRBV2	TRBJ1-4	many	CASSGDRGNQKLFF	TGTGCCAGCAGTGGGGACAGGGGGAATCAAAAACTGTTTTTT
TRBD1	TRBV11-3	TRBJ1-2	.	CASSSRGQGGGVGGYTF	TGTGCCAGCAGCTCCCGAGGACAGGGGGGAGGGGTCGGTGGCTACACCTTC
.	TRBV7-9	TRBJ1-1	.	CAWSLFLGMNTEAFF	TGTGCCTGGAGTCTATTTTTAGGAATGAACACTGAAGCTTTCTTT
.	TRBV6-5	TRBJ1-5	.	CASSEGQDGNQPQHF	TGTGCCAGCAGTGAGGGACAAGATGGCAATCAGCCCCAGCATTTT
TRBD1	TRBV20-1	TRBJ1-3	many	CSARPVTGGAGNTIYF	TGCAGTGCTAGACCCGTCACAGGGGGTGCTGGAAACACCATATATTTT
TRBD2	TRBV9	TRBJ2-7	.	CASSVGSGSLHEQYF	TGTGCCAGCAGCGTAGGAAGCGGGAGCCTCCACGAGCAGTACTTC
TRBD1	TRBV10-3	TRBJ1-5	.	CAISESPGTGVNQPQHF	TGTGCCATCAGTGAGTCGCCAGGGACAGGGGTCAATCAGCCCCAGCATTTT
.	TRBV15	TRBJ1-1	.	CATSSAREGTEAFF	TGTGCCACCAGCAGCGCCAGGGAGGGAACTGAAGCTTTCTTT
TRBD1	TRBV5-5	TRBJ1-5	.	CASTDRDSQPQHF	TGCGCCAGCACGGACAGGGACTCTCAGCCCCAGCATTTT
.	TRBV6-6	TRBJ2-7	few	CASSYLAGSEDEQYF	TGTGCCAGCAGTTACCTGGCGGGAAGTGAGGACGAGCAGTACTTC
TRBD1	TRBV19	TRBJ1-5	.	CASTLRGQGASSYEHF	TGTGCCAGTACCCTGAGAGGACAGGGGGCATCGAGCTACGAGCATTTT
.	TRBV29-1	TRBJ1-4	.	CSVGGTNEKLFF	TGCAGCGTTGGAGGGACTAATGAAAAACTGTTTTTT
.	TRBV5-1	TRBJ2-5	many	CASSLEALETQYF	TGCGCCAGCAGCCTTGAGGCGTTGGAGACCCAGTACTTC
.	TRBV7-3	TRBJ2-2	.	CASSLTVGRELFF	TGTGCCAGCAGCTTAACCGTCGGCAGGGAGCTGTTTTTT
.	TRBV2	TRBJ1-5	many	CASSERGEIQPQHF	TGTGCCAGCAGCGAACGGGGTGAAATTCAGCCCCAGCATTTT
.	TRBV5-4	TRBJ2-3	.	CASSSPEVDTQYF	TGTGCCAGCAGCTCCCCGGAGGTAGATACGCAGTATTTT